These 18 T cell receptor beta chains share one sample of origin, sequenced in a study of beta chain features in type 1 diabetes. cDNA synthesis used the whole RNA isolate, giving expressed TCRB sequences. Libraries were prepared by immunoSEQ multiplex PCR; TCRdb keeps only in-frame clonotypes and omits some of them. The sample records about 230,000 clones, around 10% being singletons. What was sequenced was naive CD4+ T cells from blood. The source of these receptors is a woman aged 18-29 years in good health.

The chain links TRBV9 to TRBJ1-1, with TRBD1 matching 9 bases. Per germline, CDR1 SGDLS and CDR2 YYNGEE. The CDR3 consists of 16 residues. After removal of 3 bases from V and 4 bases from J, the junction contained 10 bases not matched to a gene. Here the CDR3 reads CASSALTGGRPTEAFF. The DNA for the CDR3 is TGTGCCAGCAGCGCCCTGACAGGGGGTAGACCCACTGAAGCTTTCTTT.

This clone has just a few counts. The V call is TRBV30, the J call TRBJ2-7; D not resolved. The V gene lost 2 bases and the J gene lost 5 bases, with 10 bases spanning the gap. There are 12 residues in the CDR3. Germline CDR1 GTSNPN, CDR2 SVGIG (reference sequence). The CDR3 reads CAWSPREHEQYF. In DNA form, the CDR3 reads TGTGCCTGGAGTCCACGTGAGCACGAGCAGTACTTC. Full variable domain (missing parts from reference TRBV30 and TRBJ2-7): SQTIHQWPATLVQPVGSPLSLECTVEGTSNPNLYWYRQAAGRGLQLLFYSVGIGQISSEVPQNLSASRPQDRQFILSSKKLLLSDSGFYLCAWSPREHEQYFGPGTRLTVT.

The chain is built from TRBV2 and TRBJ2-1, with D perhaps TRBD1 (5 bases). This CDR3 contains 18 residues. CDR1 is SNHLY, CDR2 FYNNEI, per germline. Trimming pared 4 bases from V and 3 bases from J, leaving 22 bases between. CDR3: CASSGRRQGPNLYNEQFF. Written as DNA, the CDR3 is TGTGCCAGCAGTGGCCGTCGGCAGGGCCCCAATCTCTACAATGAGCAGTTCTTC.

In its sample, this clone was seen a few times. The CDR3 loop reads CASSFWASPQETQYF. The CDR3 nucleotides read TGTGCCAGCAGTTTTTGGGCTAGCCCACAAGAGACCCAGTACTTC. This rearrangement joins TRBV27 to TRBJ2-5; D perhaps matches TRBD2 (5 bases). CDR1 is MNHEY and CDR2 is SMNVEV in the germline V gene (reference sequence). The CDR3 sequence is 15 residues long. The V gene lost 3 bases and the J gene lost 2 bases, with 13 bases spanning the gap.

The chain joins TRBV7-8 to TRBJ2-7, with 10 positions matching TRBD1. The germline V gene has CDR1 SGHVS and CDR2 FQNEAQ. V trimming: 5 bases; J trimming: 4 bases; junction bases outside the gene matches: 11. This CDR3 has 16 amino acids. The CDR3 reads CASSPRQGADVYEQYF. The CDR3, as DNA: TGTGCCAGCAGCCCCCGACAGGGGGCAGATGTGTACGAGCAGTACTTC.

This clone has just one count. The chain links TRBV5-6 to TRBJ2-5; 10 bases match TRBD2. Germline assignment: CDR1 SGHDT and CDR2 YYEEEE. This CDR3 has 15 amino acids. The V segment lost 3 bases and the J segment 4 bases; nucleotides outside the gene matches: 6. The CDR3: CASSSSGSPPETQYF. The DNA of the CDR3 is TGTGCCAGCAGCTCTAGCGGGAGCCCTCCAGAGACCCAGTACTTC.

This clone was seen a handful of times. The V call is TRBV9, the J call TRBJ1-1; D unclear. V gave up 4 bases and J gave up 1 base, with 11 bases separating them. Germline CDR1 is SGDLS and CDR2 is YYNGEE. This CDR3 is 14 amino acids long. In nucleotides, the CDR3 is TGTGCCAGCAGCCCTGGACTGGGGAACACTGAAGCTTTCTTT. Protein sequence: CASSPGLGNTEAFF. The full variable domain, with the rest looked up from reference TRBV9 and TRBJ1-1, is DSGVTQTPKHLITATGQRVTLRCSPRSGDLSVYWYQQSLDQGLQFLIQYYNGEERAKGNILERFSAQQFPDLHSELNLSSLELGDSALYFCASSPGLGNTEAFFGQGTRLTVV.

The V call is TRBV6-1, the J call TRBJ1-2, with D possibly matching TRBD1 (6 bases). The V end was cut by 2 bases, the J end by 8 bases, with 9 bases between. CDR1 is MNHNS, CDR2 SASEGT, per germline. The CDR3 spans 12 residues. The CDR3 protein is CASSETRGGYTF. CDR3 bases: TGTGCCAGCAGTGAAACCAGGGGAGGCTACACCTTC.

Regarding this clone: The sample carries other DNA sequences with the same CDR3. V is TRBV5-4 and J is TRBJ2-5, with 11 bases fitting TRBD1. Losses at the gene ends were 3 bases for V and 5 bases for J; bases not matched to a gene: 6. The CDR3 covers 15 residues. Per germline, CDR1 SGHNT and CDR2 YYREEE (reference sequence). CDR3 sequence reads: CASSSGTGGSETQYF. In nucleotides, the CDR3 is TGTGCCAGCAGCTCGGGGACAGGGGGAAGCGAGACCCAGTACTTC.

The genes are TRBV2 and TRBJ2-7; 7 bases align to TRBD1. CDR1 is SNHLY and CDR2 is FYNNEI in the germline V gene. V trimming: 6 bases; J trimming: 3 bases; junction bases outside the gene matches: 20. The CDR3 has 18 amino acids. The CDR3 region is CASSVNIPTGDFFYEQYF. Written as DNA, the CDR3 is TGTGCCAGCAGCGTCAACATCCCTACAGGGGATTTTTTCTACGAGCAGTACTTC.

The CDR3 sequence is CASSDSAYEQYF. The CDR3 DNA sequence: TGTGCCAGCTCCGACTCCGCCTACGAGCAGTACTTC. The genes are TRBV18 and TRBJ2-7; D remains unclear. The CDR3 loop spans 12 amino acids. CDR1 and CDR2 from the germline V gene are KGHSH and LQKENI. Between the trimmed V and J ends, which lost 6 bases and 2 bases, there was a span of 8 bases.

This clone showed up just a few times. The chain has TRBV5-1 and TRBJ2-7, with 9 bases fitting TRBD1. The CDR3 is 14 amino acids. CDR1 SGHRS and CDR2 YFSETQ come from the germline V gene. The V segment lost 5 bases and the J segment 4 bases; nucleotides outside the gene matches: 7. The CDR3 sequence: CASRPGTGMYEQYF. CDR3 DNA sequence: TGCGCCAGCAGACCCGGGACAGGGATGTACGAGCAGTACTTC.

This sequence joins TRBV9 and TRBJ2-7; TRBD2 agrees at 10 bases. This CDR3 has 17 residues. J gave up 5 bases and V 3 bases, and 14 bases lay outside the gene matches. Germline V gene lookup returns CDR1 SGDLS and CDR2 YYNGEE. The CDR3 reads CASSASPASGRSHEQYF. The CDR3 bases are TGTGCCAGCAGCGCCTCCCCGGCTAGCGGGAGAAGCCACGAGCAGTACTTC.

A word on this clone: Within the sample, other DNA sequences also encode this same CDR3. The chain combines TRBV10-3 with TRBJ1-5; 7 positions agree with TRBD1. Germline values: CDR1 ENHRY, CDR2 SYGVKD. This CDR3 is 14 amino acids long. V trimming: 0 bases; J trimming: 6 bases; junction bases outside the gene matches: 2. The CDR3 region has the DNA TGTGCCATCAGTGAGTCAGGGGGCGGTCAGCCCCAGCATTTT. Protein sequence: CAISESGGGQPQHF.

The chain joins TRBV29-1 to TRBJ2-1; TRBD1 matches 9 bases. In germline, CDR1 is SQVTM, CDR2 ANQGSEA. V lost 7 bases, J lost 8 bases, and 9 bases stayed unmatched. The CDR3 has 13 residues. The CDR3 nucleotides read TGCAGCGCCGGGACAGGGTTTGTCGATGAGCAGTTCTTC. It is translated as CSAGTGFVDEQFF.

This clone has a handful of counts. The V gene is TRBV7-3, the J gene TRBJ2-1, with TRBD1 matching over 10 bases. The germline V gene encodes CDR1 SGHTA and CDR2 FQGTGA. V lost 3 bases and J lost 7; bases outside the gene matches: 3. There are 14 residues in the CDR3. The CDR3 spells CASSLDRGRNEQFF. The CDR3, as DNA: TGTGCCAGCAGCTTGGACAGGGGGAGAAATGAGCAGTTCTTC.

This clone came up many times. The V gene is TRBV30, the J gene TRBJ2-2; D possibly corresponds to TRBD1 (6 bases). This CDR3 has 13 amino acids. Trimming removed 4 bases from V and 6 bases from J, with 12 bases in between. Germline CDR1 and CDR2: GTSNPN and SVGIG (reference sequence). DNA for the CDR3: TGTGCCTGGAACCCCCGACAGGCCGGGGAGCTGTTTTTT. Amino acid sequence: CAWNPRQAGELFF.

This clone was detected only a few times. The V call is TRBV7-3, the J call TRBJ2-6; weak D call: TRBD2 (6 bases). CDR1 is SGHTA, CDR2 FQGTGA, per germline. The length of the CDR3 is 16 residues. Trimming took 2 bases from V and 4 from J, leaving 12 bases between them. DNA for the CDR3: TGTGCCAGCAGCTTAGCTGGGGGGACCGGGGCCAACGTCCTGACTTTC. Amino acid sequence: CASSLAGGTGANVLTF.